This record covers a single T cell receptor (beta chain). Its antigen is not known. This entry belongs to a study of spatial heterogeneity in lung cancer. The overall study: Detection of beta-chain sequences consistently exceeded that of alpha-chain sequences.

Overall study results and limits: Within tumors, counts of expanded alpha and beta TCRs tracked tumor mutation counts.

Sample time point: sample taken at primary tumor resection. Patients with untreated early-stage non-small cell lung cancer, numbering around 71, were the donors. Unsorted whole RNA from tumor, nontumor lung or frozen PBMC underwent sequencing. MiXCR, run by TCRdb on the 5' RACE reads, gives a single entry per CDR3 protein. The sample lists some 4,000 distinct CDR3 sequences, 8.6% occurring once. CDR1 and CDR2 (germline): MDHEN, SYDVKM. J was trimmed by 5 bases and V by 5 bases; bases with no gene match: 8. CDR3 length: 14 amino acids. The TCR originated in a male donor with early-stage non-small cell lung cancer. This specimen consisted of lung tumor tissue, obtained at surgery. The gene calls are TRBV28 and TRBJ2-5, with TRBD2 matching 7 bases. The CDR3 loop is CASSPVAGPETQYF. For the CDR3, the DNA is TGTGCCAGCAGTCCCGTAGCGGGCCCGGAGACCCAGTACTTC.